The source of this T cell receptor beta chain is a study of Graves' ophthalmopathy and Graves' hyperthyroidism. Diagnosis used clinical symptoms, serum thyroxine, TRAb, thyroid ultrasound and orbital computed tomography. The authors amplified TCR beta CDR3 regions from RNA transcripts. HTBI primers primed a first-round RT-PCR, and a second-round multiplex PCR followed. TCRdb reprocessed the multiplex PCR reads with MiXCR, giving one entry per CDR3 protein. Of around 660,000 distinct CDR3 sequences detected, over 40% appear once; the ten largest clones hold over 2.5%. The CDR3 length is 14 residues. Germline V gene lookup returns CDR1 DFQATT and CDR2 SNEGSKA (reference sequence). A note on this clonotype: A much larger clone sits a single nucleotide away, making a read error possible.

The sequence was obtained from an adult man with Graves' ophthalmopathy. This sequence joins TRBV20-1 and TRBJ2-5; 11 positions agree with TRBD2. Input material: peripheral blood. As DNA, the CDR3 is TGCAGTGCTTTAGCGGGGGGGGTAGAAGATACCCAGTACTTC. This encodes CSALAGGVEDTQYF.